One TCR beta chain is described in this entry. As yet, its antigen is unknown. This sample is drawn from a study of T cells after yellow fever vaccination. Study context: SMART-Seq v4 Ultra Low Input prepared libraries from low-cell fractions. Study results and caveats: The secondary response showed a weaker magnitude and a faster peak, day 5 versus 15. The study re-detected most primary-vaccination clones after the booster (96% CD4, 88% CD8). Abundant clonotypes (contaminants from the bulk population) could be present in FACS-sorted repertoires.

V lost 10 bases to trimming and J lost 5 bases; unmatched junction nucleotides: 9. The CDR3 covers 14 residues. CDR1 is MDHEN, CDR2 SYDVKM, per germline. TCRdb itself ran the 5' RACE reads through MiXCR, one entry per CDR3 protein. The sample yields hundreds of thousands of distinct CDR3 sequences, approximately 12% seen once. Sequenced here: CD4+ T cells sorted from PBMCs, sampled 15 days after the yellow fever booster vaccination. J is TRBJ1-4 and V is TRBV28; 8 bases map to TRBD1. This sequence was found in a man aged 18 to 30 who received the YFV17D yellow fever vaccine. This CDR3 is CATNDRGRNEKLFF. The CDR3 DNA follows: TGTGCCACCAACGACAGGGGACGGAATGAAAAACTGTTTTTT. The full variable domain, rest sourced from reference TRBV28 and TRBJ1-4, is DVKVTQSSRYLVKRTGEKVFLECVQDMDHENMFWYRQDPGLGLRLIYFSYDVKMKEKGDIPEGYSVSREKKERFSLILESASTNQTSMYLCATNDRGRNEKLFFGSGTQLSVL.